The 17 T cell receptor beta chains below all came from one sample that was sequenced in a study of graft-versus-host responses after intestinal transplantation. TCRdb's table, derived via immunoSEQ multiplex PCR, lists solely in-frame clones and lacks some. The sample has about 130,000 clones, just over 90% seen once. These receptors are not linked to any known antigen. The sequenced sample was unstimulated CD4+ T cells sorted from spleen or lymph node cells, obtained before intestinal transplant. These receptors came from a human donor who received an intestinal transplant.

This sequence joins TRBV5-8 and TRBJ2-3; D possibly corresponds to TRBD2 (6 bases). The CDR3 is 15 residues long. Germline CDR1 SGHTS, CDR2 YDEGEE. Trimming removed 3 bases at V and 2 bases at J, with 13 bases between. The CDR3 bases are TGTGCCAGCAGCTCGTTTAGCGGTAACACAGATACGCAGTATTTT. Its translation: CASSSFSGNTDTQYF.

The rearrangement links TRBV27 to TRBJ2-7; D is uncertain. The CDR3 is made up of 12 amino acids. Trimming removed 7 bases at V and 4 bases at J, with 11 bases between. Germline CDR1 MNHEY, CDR2 SMNVEV (reference sequence). The chain's CDR3 is CASNGRIYEQYF. The CDR3 nucleotides read TGTGCCAGCAACGGCAGAATTTACGAGCAGTACTTC.

The chain carries TRBV7-9 and TRBJ1-1; no firm D call. Trimming removed 7 bases from V and 1 base from J, with 10 bases in between. The germline gives CDR1 SEHNR, CDR2 FQNEAQ (reference sequence). CDR3 length: 13 residues. DNA of the CDR3: TGTGCCAGCACCATACTTGCGAACACTGAAGCTTTCTTT. It yields the protein CASTILANTEAFF.

This chain joins TRBV11-2 and TRBJ2-3; 8 bases agree with TRBD1. The J segment lost 6 bases and the V segment lost 6 bases, leaving 5 bases of the junction unmatched. Germline V gene sequence: CDR1 SGHAT, CDR2 FQNNGV. CDR3 size: 13 residues. The DNA of the CDR3 is TGTGCCAGCAGACGACAGGGGAGCGATACGCAGTATTTT. It yields the protein CASRRQGSDTQYF.

This rearrangement joins TRBV5-1 to TRBJ2-6; D is ambiguous. Germline V gene sequence: CDR1 SGHRS, CDR2 YFSETQ. V dropped 7 bases and J dropped 4 bases, with 9 bases sitting between them. The CDR3 length is 13 residues. The chain's CDR3 is CASLLPGANVLTF. As DNA, the CDR3 is TGCGCCAGCCTTCTGCCCGGGGCCAACGTCCTGACTTTC.

The rearrangement uses TRBV11-2 and TRBJ1-5; maybe TRBD1 (6 bases). This CDR3 region has 15 residues. V lost 6 bases and J lost 6, with 18 bases in between. The germline V gene has CDR1 SGHAT and CDR2 FQNNGV. The CDR3 loop is CASSSVTGKGQPQHF. The DNA for the CDR3 is TGTGCCAGCAGTTCAGTCACAGGGAAGGGTCAGCCCCAGCATTTT.

V is TRBV5-1 and J is TRBJ2-2, with TRBD1 identical over 8 bases. V shed 0 bases, J shed 4 bases, and the junction held 8 bases outside the gene matches. The CDR3 runs to 17 residues. The germline V gene has CDR1 SGHRS and CDR2 YFSETQ. The DNA of the CDR3 is TGCGCCAGCAGCTTGGCGAGGACAGGGAGATTCACCGGGGAGCTGTTTTTT. It translates to CASSLARTGRFTGELFF.

This clone was observed a single time. The chain joins TRBV4-2 to TRBJ1-6; D uncertain. This CDR3 is 13 amino acids long. Germline V gene lookup returns CDR1 LGHNA and CDR2 YNFKEQ. Trimming shortened V by 0 bases and J by 8 bases, and 5 bases separated the two germline ends. The CDR3: CASSQDLDSPLHF. CDR3 bases: TGTGCCAGCAGCCAAGATCTCGATTCACCCCTCCACTTT.

J is TRBJ1-2 and V is TRBV2, with 9 bases lining up with TRBD1. This CDR3 contains 14 residues. With V trimmed by 5 bases and J by 8 bases, 9 bases remained unmatched. Germline V CDR1 and CDR2: SNHLY, FYNNEI. The DNA of the CDR3 is TGTGCCAGCAGTTACTCACAGGGGGCGCGGGGCTACACCTTC. Residues: CASSYSQGARGYTF.

This clone was seen more than once but under ten times. This chain links TRBV2 with TRBJ2-5; TRBD1 aligns across 8 bases. Losses at the gene ends were 3 bases for V and 4 bases for J; bases not matched to a gene: 1. The germline CDR1 and CDR2 sequences are SNHLY and FYNNEI. This CDR3 region has 13 residues. Here the CDR3 reads CASSETGAETQYF. CDR3 coding DNA: TGTGCCAGCAGTGAGACAGGGGCAGAGACCCAGTACTTC.

The DNA of the CDR3 is TGCGCCAGCAGCTTGGGGGACAGGGCTTTGGGGAGGACTGAAGCTTTCTTT. The encoded protein is CASSLGDRALGRTEAFF. This sequence joins TRBV5-1 and TRBJ1-1, with 9 bases lining up with TRBD1. The length of the CDR3 is 17 residues. The junction had 11 bases not matched to a gene; V was cut back by 0 bases and J by 5 bases. The V gene's germline CDR1 is SGHRS and CDR2 YFSETQ.

This chain uses TRBV18 with TRBJ1-1; D uncertain. Germline-derived CDR1 and CDR2 are KGHSH and LQKENI. The CDR3 length is 13 residues. V was cut by 3 bases and J by 0 bases, with 5 bases left in between. CDR3 residues: CASSPAMNTEAFF. DNA for the CDR3: TGTGCCAGCTCACCCGCCATGAACACTGAAGCTTTCTTT. The complete variable domain, with remaining parts taken from reference TRBV18 and TRBJ1-1, reads NAGVMQNPRHLVRRRGQEARLRCSPMKGHSHVYWYRQLPEEGLKFMVYLQKENIIDESGMPKERFSAEFPKEGPSILRIQQVVRGDSAAYFCASSPAMNTEAFFGQGTRLTVV.

The CDR3 coding sequence is TGTGCCAGTTCTTTCACATCCGGCTACACCTTC. Its translation: CASSFTSGYTF. The chain recombines TRBV19 with TRBJ1-2; no definite D call. CDR1 LNHDA and CDR2 SQIVND come from the germline V gene (reference sequence). There are 11 residues in the CDR3. The V and J ends lost 8 bases and 8 bases respectively, with 12 bases between them.

The chain has TRBV6-1 and TRBJ2-7, with 10 bases that match TRBD1. The CDR3 is made up of 14 amino acids. Losses at the gene ends were 1 base for V and 4 bases for J; bases not matched to a gene: 1. In germline, CDR1 is MNHNS, CDR2 SASEGT. CDR3 DNA sequence: TGTGCCAGCAGTGAAGGGACAGGGGGATACGAGCAGTACTTC. The encoded protein is CASSEGTGGYEQYF.

This CDR3 is CASSERVNQPQHF. The CDR3 nucleotides are TGTGCCAGCAGTGAAAGGGTCAATCAGCCCCAGCATTTT. The chain links TRBV6-1 to TRBJ1-5; no firm D call. The V end lost 2 bases, the J end lost 3 bases, and 5 bases lay between the germline ends. Per the germline V gene, CDR1 is MNHNS and CDR2 is SASEGT. The CDR3 has 13 residues.

This chain joins TRBV5-1 and TRBJ1-2, with D uncertain. Germline V gene sequence: CDR1 SGHRS, CDR2 YFSETQ. The length of the CDR3 is 14 residues. V was trimmed by 4 bases and J by 6 bases, leaving 16 bases between them. CDR3 DNA: TGCGCCAGCAGCCCATCCACCCAATTTGATGGCTACACCTTC. Amino acid sequence: CASSPSTQFDGYTF.

This chain links TRBV11-3 with TRBJ2-5; D is perhaps TRBD1 (5 bases). CDR1 and CDR2 (germline): SGHNT, YENEEA. This CDR3 is 14 amino acids long. V was cut by 4 bases and J by 11 bases, with 20 bases left in between. CDR3: CASSSSWGHEEQYF. The CDR3 nucleotides read TGTGCCAGCAGCTCCTCTTGGGGCCATGAGGAGCAGTACTTC.